The 3 T cell receptor beta chains below were found in one sample sequenced in a study of PD-1 blockade in mismatch repair-deficient tumors. Assay used: immunoSEQ multiplex PCR; TCRdb lists only in-frame clones, some missing. Here the sample spans 38,000 or so clones, 70% to 90% being singletons. This material consisted of peripheral blood, taken approximately 1.5 years after starting pembrolizumab. The receptors were gathered from an adult with mismatch repair-deficient cancer.

The count of this clone is one. V gene TRBV5-6 combines with J gene TRBJ2-1; 9 bases fit TRBD1. The length of the CDR3 is 16 residues. CDR1 SGHDT and CDR2 YYEEEE come from the germline V gene. V dropped 2 bases and J dropped 1; count of bases not matched to a gene: 4. CDR3 region: CASSFGTGSSYNEQFF. The CDR3 bases are TGTGCCAGCAGCTTCGGGACAGGGTCATCCTACAATGAGCAGTTCTTC. The whole variable domain, remainder taken from reference TRBV5-6 and TRBJ2-1, is DAGVTQSPTHLIKTRGQQVTLRCSPKSGHDTVSWYQQALGQGPQFIFQYYEEEERQRGNFPDRFSGHQFPNYSSELNVNALLLGDSALYLCASSFGTGSSYNEQFFGPGTRLTVL.

The V call is TRBV15, the J call TRBJ1-5, with a possible D match to TRBD1 (6 bases). The CDR3 length is 17 residues. The V gene's germline CDR1 is LNHNV and CDR2 YYDKDF (reference sequence). With 0 bases removed from V and 6 bases from J, the gap between germline ends came to 18 bases. CDR3 sequence: CATSRDSRRGRGQPQHF. DNA of the CDR3: TGTGCCACCAGCAGAGATTCGAGGAGGGGCAGGGGTCAGCCCCAGCATTTT. Full variable domain (remainder filled in from reference TRBV15 and TRBJ1-5): DAMVIQNPRYQVTQFGKPVTLSCSQTLNHNVMYWYQQKSSQAPKLLFHYYDKDFNNEADTPDNFQSRRPNTSFCFLDIRSPGLGDTAMYLCATSRDSRRGRGQPQHFGDGTRLSIL.

V is TRBV6-4 and J is TRBJ1-1; D possibly corresponds to TRBD1 (6 bases). This CDR3 has 17 amino acids. Germline loops: CDR1 MRHNA, CDR2 SNTAGT. V was trimmed by 2 bases and J by 3 bases, leaving 19 bases between them. This CDR3 reads CASSDTGKEIWDTEAFF. CDR3 bases: TGTGCCAGCAGTGACACAGGGAAGGAAATTTGGGACACTGAAGCTTTCTTT.